A selection of T cell receptor beta chains follows, all from one sample in a study of cytomegalovirus exposure and HLA in healthy donors. Here immunoSEQ multiplex PCR was the method, and the copy in TCRdb shows in-frame clones only, minus some. In the table there are 150,000 to 200,000 clones, 75% to 85% of which are singletons. Sequenced sample: PBMCs. These receptors all stem from a woman aged 25 to 45 in good health and CMV-seropositive. CDR3s include the opening cysteine and the closing phenylalanine or tryptophan. The D gene is left open where the match is weak. Clone size is given for some rows only: seen once, a few or many times, or a class if the clone is expanded.

DNA,CDR3,D,V,size,J
TGTGCCAGCAAGCTCACAGGGGCAGGGACTGAAGCTTTCTTT,CASKLTGAGTEAFF,TRBD1,TRBV6-1,NA,TRBJ1-1
TGTGCCAGCTCACCAGGACAGGGGGCGGACTATGGCTACACCTTC,CASSPGQGADYGYTF,TRBD1,TRBV18,few,TRBJ1-2
TGTGCCAGCTCACCGGGCAACAATCAGCCCCAGCATTTT,CASSPGNNQPQHF,NA,TRBV18,NA,TRBJ1-5
TGTGCCAGCAGCCCCTTAAAGGCAGGGGCTGAAGGCTACACCTTC,CASSPLKAGAEGYTF,NA,TRBV11-2,NA,TRBJ1-2
TGTGCCAGCAGCTATAGGGGGGGGGAGCAGTACTTC,CASSYRGGEQYF,NA,TRBV5-6,few,TRBJ2-7
TGTGCCAGCACCCCGATCGGGACAGAGACTTACGAGCAGTACTTC,CASTPIGTETYEQYF,TRBD1,TRBV6-1,once,TRBJ2-7
TGTGCCAGCAGTTTGGGGGGGGGTTCGCACTATGGCTACACCTTC,CASSLGGGSHYGYTF,NA,TRBV28,NA,TRBJ1-2
TGTGCCAGCAGCATACAGGGGGCCCCTGGAAACACCATATATTTT,CASSIQGAPGNTIYF,TRBD1,TRBV7-9,NA,TRBJ1-3
TGTGCCAGCAGCTCCCTCGGCAATGAGCAGTTCTTC,CASSSLGNEQFF,NA,TRBV7-9,NA,TRBJ2-1
TGCGCCAGCAGCCAATTTCCTCTGAACACTGAAGCTTTCTTT,CASSQFPLNTEAFF,NA,TRBV4-1,NA,TRBJ1-1
TGCGCCAGCAGCTTGGGACTAGCGGGGGTCACCGGGGAGCTGTTTTTT,CASSLGLAGVTGELFF,TRBD2,TRBV5-1,NA,TRBJ2-2
TGCACCAGCAGCCAAGCCAGGGGCCAGAAGTACAATGAGCAGTTCTTC,CTSSQARGQKYNEQFF,NA,TRBV1,NA,TRBJ2-1
TGCGCCAGCAGCTTGGACAGGGGGCCAGGGGGGGGAGAGACCCAGTACTTC,CASSLDRGPGGGETQYF,TRBD1,TRBV5-1,NA,TRBJ2-5
TGCGCCAGCAGCCAAGATCGAGGAAAAAGGAACGAGCAGTACTTC,CASSQDRGKRNEQYF,NA,TRBV4-1,NA,TRBJ2-7
TGTGCCACCAGCAGAGAACGACAGTACACCGGGGAGCTGTTTTTT,CATSRERQYTGELFF,NA,TRBV15,NA,TRBJ2-2
TGTGCCATCAGTGACCCCAGTTCTAGCACAGATACGCAGTATTTT,CAISDPSSSTDTQYF,NA,TRBV10-3,few,TRBJ2-3
TGTGCCAGTAGTATAGTGAAGGGGCCCTCTGGGGCCAACGTCCTGACTTTC,CASSIVKGPSGANVLTF,NA,TRBV19,NA,TRBJ2-6
TGTGCCTGGAGTGTACTTGGGGACAGGGCGCTGTTTTTT,CAWSVLGDRALFF,TRBD1,TRBV30,NA,TRBJ1-4
TGTGCCAGCTCGGACAGGGATGGGGGGGGTAATGAGCAGTTCTTC,CASSDRDGGGNEQFF,NA,TRBV2,NA,TRBJ2-1